This TCR beta chain was recovered during a study of shared clonotypes between healthy human individuals. CDR3 length: 17 amino acids. The V gene end was trimmed by 3 bases and the J gene end by 9 bases; junction bases not matched to a gene: 15. Germline V gene data show CDR1 as SGHTA and CDR2 as FQGTGA. The protocol was immunoSEQ multiplex PCR, while the TCRdb copy is restricted to in-frame clones and leaves out a portion. The data contain over a million clones, approximately 96% of them singletons. Details on this clone: Its specificity is not known.

Study findings and constraints: Estimated richness was generally greater in naive than memory subsets. At large depth, rarefaction still showed sorted-subset sequencing to be incomplete. Non-shared clonotypes had lower generation probabilities than clonotypes shared by all four sorted-subset donors.

The sequenced sample was naive CD4+ T cells sorted from blood. The subset denotes: CD45RA+ positively selected. This chain joins TRBV7-3 and TRBJ1-5; 9 positions agree with TRBD1. The sequence was collected from a man aged 30 to 39 in good health. DNA of the CDR3: TGTGCCAGCAGCTTCTTCGGGACAGGGACGTATACTCGGCCCCAGCATTTT. As protein: CASSFFGTGTYTRPQHF.